These 17 T cell receptor beta chains share one sample of origin, sequenced in a study of OX40 agonist ivuxolimab in advanced cancers. Sequenced by immunoSEQ multiplex PCR; TCRdb stores in-frame clones only, minus some. Among tens of thousands of clones listed, roughly 84% were seen once. The input for sequencing was CD4+ or CD8+ T cells sorted from blood, taken in a trial of the OX40 agonist ivuxolimab. These receptors were taken from an adult with an advanced solid tumor such as melanoma, head and neck, liver or kidney cancer.

The J gene is TRBJ1-4, the V gene TRBV10-2; 10 bases match TRBD1. In germline, CDR1 is WSHSY, CDR2 SAAADI. The CDR3 has 18 residues. Trimming took 4 bases from V and 7 from J; bases not matched to a gene: 15. The chain's CDR3 is CASSGWDPGGQGSEKLFF. The CDR3, as DNA: TGCGCCAGCAGTGGTTGGGATCCTGGGGGACAGGGGAGTGAAAAACTGTTTTTT.

The chain links TRBV7-9 to TRBJ2-5, with 9 bases identical to TRBD1. Trimming took 5 bases from V and 5 from J; bases not matched to a gene: 9. This CDR3 spans 15 amino acids. Germline V lookup: CDR1 SEHNR, CDR2 FQNEAQ (reference sequence). For the CDR3, the DNA is TGTGCCAGCAGCCACGCACAGGGGGCGAAGGAGACCCAGTACTTC. Its protein is CASSHAQGAKETQYF. Full variable domain (missing parts from reference TRBV7-9 and TRBJ2-5): DTGVSQNPRHKITKRGQNVTFRCDPISEHNRLYWYRQTLGQGPEFLTYFQNEAQLEKSRLLSDRFSAERPKGSFSTLEIQRTEQGDSAMYLCASSHAQGAKETQYFGPGTRLLVL.

CDR3 sequence: CASSVDRGTNEKLFF. In DNA form, the CDR3 reads TGTGCCAGCAGTGTGGACAGAGGAACTAATGAAAAACTGTTTTTT. The V and J genes are TRBV25-1 and TRBJ1-4; the D gene is possibly TRBD1 (6 bases). Germline values: CDR1 MGHDK, CDR2 SYGVNS. V shed 4 bases and J shed 1 base, with 10 bases lying between them. The CDR3 runs to 15 residues.

This sequence joins TRBV5-6 and TRBJ2-2; unclear D gene. In germline, CDR1 is SGHDT, CDR2 YYEEEE. The germline V and J ends were trimmed by 0 bases and 4 bases, with 7 bases remaining between them. The CDR3 covers 14 residues. The CDR3 region is CASSLGYPTGELFF. In nucleotides, the CDR3 is TGTGCCAGCAGCTTGGGCTATCCCACCGGGGAGCTGTTTTTT.

The rearrangement uses TRBV30 and TRBJ2-7; unclear D gene. The CDR3 is 12 amino acids. Germline lookup yields CDR1 GTSNPN and CDR2 SVGIG (reference sequence). V dropped 3 bases and J dropped 5 bases, with 11 bases sitting between them. The CDR3 DNA reads as TGTGCCTGGAGGGGCCGCAGAAACGAGCAGTACTTC. This gives the protein CAWRGRRNEQYF.

The chain uses TRBV9 and TRBJ2-7, with 9 nucleotides matching TRBD1. J lost 2 bases, V lost 0 bases, and 3 bases had no gene match. The germline gives CDR1 SGDLS, CDR2 YYNGEE. The CDR3 runs 15 residues. The DNA for the CDR3 is TGTGCCAGCAGCGTAGGTGGACAGGGGCCCTACGAGCAGTACTTC. It is translated as CASSVGGQGPYEQYF.

This chain links TRBV25-1 with TRBJ2-1; D not resolved. Trimming pared 1 base from V and 2 bases from J, leaving 6 bases between. This CDR3 has 14 amino acids. Germline V gene sequence: CDR1 MGHDK, CDR2 SYGVNS. This CDR3 is CASSELVTYNEQFF. CDR3 in DNA: TGTGCCAGCAGTGAATTGGTTACCTACAATGAGCAGTTCTTC.

This chain links TRBV19 with TRBJ1-5, with TRBD1 matching over 9 bases. This CDR3 has 16 residues. Germline CDR1 LNHDA, CDR2 SQIVND (reference sequence). Trimming removed 5 bases from V and 0 bases from J; junction bases left unmatched: 5. Written as DNA, the CDR3 is TGTGCCAGTAGTCGGGACAGGGTGTATAGCAATCAGCCCCAGCATTTT. It specifies CASSRDRVYSNQPQHF.

V is TRBV6-5 and J is TRBJ2-7, with 7 bases matching TRBD2. CDR1 is MNHEY, CDR2 SVGAGI, per germline. The CDR3 runs 15 residues. Trimming removed 6 bases from V and 6 bases from J; junction bases left unmatched: 14. CDR3 loop: CASSEPGTKISEQYF. The CDR3, as DNA: TGTGCCAGCAGCGAACCCGGGACTAAGATATCCGAGCAGTACTTC.

The chain uses TRBV27 and TRBJ2-1; 9 bases are a match to TRBD2. With V trimmed by 5 bases and J by 3 bases, 5 bases remained unmatched. Looked up from germline, CDR1 is MNHEY and CDR2 is SMNVEV (reference sequence). The CDR3 consists of 15 residues. CDR3 residues: CASSELAGLYNEQFF. The CDR3, as DNA: TGTGCCAGCAGTGAACTAGCGGGCCTCTACAATGAGCAGTTCTTC.

V usage is TRBV2 and J usage is TRBJ2-7, with D perhaps given as TRBD1 or TRBD2 (5 bases each). V was pared by 2 bases and J by 1 base, with 12 bases between. The germline gives CDR1 SNHLY, CDR2 FYNNEI. This CDR3 is 15 amino acids long. The CDR3 bases are TGTGCCAGCAGTGAATGGCAGGGACCTTCCTACGAGCAGTACTTC. Translation gives CASSEWQGPSYEQYF.

This clone was detected only a few times. The rearrangement uses TRBV4-1 and TRBJ1-1; 9 nucleotides agree with TRBD1. The V gene's germline CDR1 is MGHRA and CDR2 YSYEKL. The CDR3 has 17 residues. V gave up 1 base and J gave up 2 bases; unmatched junction bases: 8. The CDR3, as DNA: TGCGCCAGCAGCCAAGGACAGGGGGTTGGGGGAAACACTGAAGCTTTCTTT. Its translation is CASSQGQGVGGNTEAFF.

The J gene is TRBJ1-1, the V gene TRBV28; D is unresolved. The CDR3 extends over 13 amino acids. From germline, CDR1 is MDHEN and CDR2 SYDVKM. Trimming shortened V by 2 bases and J by 1 base, and 5 bases separated the two germline ends. Here the CDR3 reads CASSLRGNTEAFF. The CDR3 DNA reads TGTGCCAGCAGTTTACGTGGGAACACTGAAGCTTTCTTT.

The chain uses TRBV27 and TRBJ1-1; no clear D. V gave up 3 bases and J gave up 1 base, with 6 bases separating them. CDR1 and CDR2 from the germline V gene are MNHEY and SMNVEV (reference sequence). This CDR3 is 13 amino acids long. CDR3 DNA sequence: TGTGCCAGCAGTTTCGCTACGAACACTGAAGCTTTCTTT. Amino acid sequence: CASSFATNTEAFF.

The rearrangement joins TRBV19 to TRBJ2-7; D not resolved. Trimming shortened V by 6 bases and J by 7 bases, and 10 bases separated the two germline ends. The germline V gene has CDR1 LNHDA and CDR2 SQIVND (reference sequence). The CDR3 extends over 11 amino acids. The CDR3 DNA reads as TGTGCCAGTAGCGATGTTTTTGAGCAGTACTTC. Translating gives CASSDVFEQYF.

The V call is TRBV10-3, the J call TRBJ2-1; D remains ambiguous. With 8 bases removed from V and 8 bases from J, the gap between germline ends came to 13 bases. In germline, CDR1 is ENHRY, CDR2 SYGVKD. The CDR3 loop spans 12 amino acids. CDR3 loop: CAILLGTDEQFF. The CDR3 region has the DNA TGTGCCATCCTCCTGGGAACGGATGAGCAGTTCTTC.

The chain carries TRBV13 and TRBJ2-7; 7 bases fit TRBD2. V shed 5 bases, J shed 9 bases, and the junction held 10 bases outside the gene matches. The V gene's germline CDR1 is PRHDT and CDR2 FYEKMQ (reference sequence). The CDR3 is 13 residues long. This CDR3 is CASSAGQSGGQYF. CDR3 bases: TGTGCCAGCAGCGCAGGACAATCGGGGGGGCAGTACTTC.